This TCR beta chain was sequenced in a study of T-cell memory formation after mild COVID-19. Germline V lookup: CDR1 LGHNA, CDR2 YNFKEQ. The V end lost 1 base, the J end lost 6 bases, and 7 bases lay between the germline ends. This CDR3 region has 12 residues. This clonotype turned up a few times. TCRdb independently ran MiXCR on the 5' RACE reads; one entry per CDR3 protein. The sample has fewer than 700,000 distinct CDR3 sequences, 20% to 25% seen once. The chain uses TRBV4-2 and TRBJ2-7; D is tentatively TRBD1 or TRBD2 (6 bases each). The sequencing sample was made of PBMCs or a T cell subset sorted from them (not recorded which). The TCR sequence derives from an adult woman who had mild COVID-19 (a few samples of this study predate the infection). Cell type and time point are not known. In DNA, the CDR3 is TGTGCCAGCAGCCAAGGGGGGGCCGAGCAGTACTTC. This sequence encodes CASSQGGAEQYF.